The rows below give T cell receptor beta chains drawn from one sample of a study of T-cell reconstitution after alpha-beta-depleted transplantation in children. MiXCR, applied by TCRdb to the PCR reads, yields one record per CDR3 protein. The table has hundreds of thousands of distinct CDR3 sequences, roughly an eighth seen once. This sample comprised PBMCs from the stem cell graft donor, obtained from the stem cell graft. The receptors originated from a human donor who donated a stem cell graft to a child with combined immunodeficiency. CDR3s include the opening cysteine and the closing phenylalanine or tryptophan. D genes are given only for firm matches. Clone size, where shown, is once, few, many, or a class for clones that have expanded.

clone_size j_call v_call d_call cdr3_length cdr3_aa cdr3_nt
NA TRBJ1-6 TRBV5-5 TRBD1 15 CASSPGQGEGSPLHF TGTGCCAGCAGCCCCGGGCAGGGGGAGGGTTCACCCCTCCACTTT
many TRBJ2-7 TRBV12-3/TRBV12-4 TRBD2 16 CASSHGGALSRVEQYF TGTGCCAGCAGTCACGGGGGGGCCCTGTCGAGGGTGGAGCAGTACTTC
few TRBJ2-1 TRBV15 TRBD2 17 CATSGREGTGLVNEQFF TGTGCCACCAGCGGTCGAGAGGGTACGGGACTAGTCAATGAGCAGTTCTTC
few TRBJ2-6 TRBV7-8 TRBD1 17 CASSLMGQGSGANVLTF TGTGCCAGCAGCTTAATGGGACAGGGATCTGGGGCCAACGTCCTGACTTTC
many TRBJ1-1 TRBV12-3/TRBV12-4 TRBD1 15 CASSPRQGRNTEAFF TGTGCCAGCAGCCCACGACAGGGACGGAACACTGAAGCTTTCTTT
many TRBJ2-1 TRBV9 NA 15 CASSVGHQGGDEQFF TGTGCCAGCAGCGTAGGGCACCAGGGGGGTGATGAGCAGTTCTTC
NA TRBJ1-5 TRBV2 NA 15 CASSDKGRSNQPQHF TGTGCCAGCAGTGATAAGGGACGGAGCAATCAGCCCCAGCATTTT
NA TRBJ2-1 TRBV6-4 NA 13 CASSFSGEDEQFF TGTGCCAGCAGTTTCTCAGGGGAAGATGAGCAGTTCTTC
few TRBJ2-2 TRBV11-2 NA 15 CASSELPRTPGELFF TGTGCCAGCAGCGAATTGCCCCGAACGCCCGGGGAGCTGTTTTTT
many TRBJ2-5 TRBV24-1 NA 16 CATSDKRWGYQETQYF TGTGCCACCAGTGACAAACGATGGGGATACCAAGAGACCCAGTACTTC
NA TRBJ2-1 TRBV21-1 NA 17 CASSTRQMAGSDNEQFF TGTGCCAGCAGCACTCGGCAAATGGCTGGGTCAGACAATGAGCAGTTCTTC
few TRBJ1-2 TRBV20-1 TRBD1 13 CSVRTGGVYGYTF TGCAGTGTTAGGACAGGGGGCGTCTATGGCTACACCTTC
few TRBJ2-7 TRBV21-1 NA 13 CASSKGTAYEQYF TGTGCCAGCAGCAAAGGGACAGCCTACGAGCAGTACTTC
NA TRBJ2-3 TRBV5-5 NA 12 CASSLGDAAQYF TGTGCCAGCAGCTTGGGTGACGCGGCGCAGTATTTT
few TRBJ2-3 TRBV6-5 TRBD2 19 CASSYSRWLAGGGTDTQYF TGTGCCAGCAGTTACTCGAGGTGGCTAGCGGGAGGGGGCACAGATACGCAGTATTTT
many TRBJ1-6 TRBV5-1 NA 14 CASSMDSQNSPLHF TGCGCCAGCAGCATGGACAGCCAAAATTCACCCCTCCACTTT
NA TRBJ2-5 TRBV2 TRBD1 15 CASRARLRGRETQYF TGTGCCAGCAGGGCCCGGTTGAGGGGGCGAGAGACCCAGTACTTC
few TRBJ2-5 TRBV4-1 TRBD1 15 CASSQDGRGMETQYF TGCGCCAGCAGCCAAGATGGCAGGGGGATGGAGACCCAGTACTTC
many TRBJ1-1 TRBV5-1 NA 13 CASSLGSGTEAFF TGCGCCAGCAGCTTGGGATCGGGGACTGAAGCTTTCTTT
few TRBJ2-1 TRBV6-2/TRBV6-3 NA 15 CASTTPTGSYNEQFF TGTGCCAGCACCACCCCGACGGGGTCCTACAATGAGCAGTTCTTC
NA TRBJ2-5 TRBV6-2/TRBV6-3 TRBD2 16 CASSLAPAGGQETQYF TGTGCCAGCAGTTTAGCCCCAGCGGGGGGCCAAGAGACCCAGTACTTC
many TRBJ2-3 TRBV9 TRBD2 18 CASSFGTSGSLSTDTQYF TGTGCCAGCAGCTTCGGGACTAGCGGGAGCCTTAGCACAGATACGCAGTATTTT
few TRBJ1-4 TRBV29-1 NA 10 CSVVTEKLFF TGCAGCGTTGTAACTGAAAAACTGTTTTTT
NA TRBJ2-5 TRBV19 TRBD2 15 CASSILAGDQETQYF TGTGCCAGTAGTATCCTAGCGGGAGACCAAGAGACCCAGTACTTC
NA TRBJ2-2 TRBV6-5 NA 13 CASSHEGAGELFF TGTGCCAGCAGCCACGAGGGGGCCGGGGAGCTGTTTTTT
NA TRBJ2-1 TRBV19 TRBD2 13 CASSAISGRRRFF TGTGCCAGTAGTGCTATCAGCGGGAGGCGGCGGTTCTTC
few TRBJ1-2 TRBV7-2 NA 15 CASSYGPWVDYGYTF TGTGCCAGCAGCTACGGGCCTTGGGTTGACTATGGCTACACCTTC
NA TRBJ1-5 TRBV5-1 NA 15 CASSLDGQLNQPQHF TGCGCCAGCAGCTTGGATGGACAGTTGAATCAGCCCCAGCATTTT
few TRBJ2-7 TRBV28 NA 13 CASSSTYPYEQYF TGTGCCAGCAGTTCGACCTATCCCTACGAGCAGTACTTC